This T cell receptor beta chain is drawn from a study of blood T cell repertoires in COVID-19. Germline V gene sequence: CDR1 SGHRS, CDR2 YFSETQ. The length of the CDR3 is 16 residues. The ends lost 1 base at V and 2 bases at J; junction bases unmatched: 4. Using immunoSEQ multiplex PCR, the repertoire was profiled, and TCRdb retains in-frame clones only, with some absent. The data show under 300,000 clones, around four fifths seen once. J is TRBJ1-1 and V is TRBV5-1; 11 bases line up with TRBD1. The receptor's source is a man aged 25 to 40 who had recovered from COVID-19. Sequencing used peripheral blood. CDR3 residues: CASSLWDRGFNTEAFF. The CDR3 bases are TGCGCCAGCAGCTTGTGGGACAGGGGGTTTAACACTGAAGCTTTCTTT.